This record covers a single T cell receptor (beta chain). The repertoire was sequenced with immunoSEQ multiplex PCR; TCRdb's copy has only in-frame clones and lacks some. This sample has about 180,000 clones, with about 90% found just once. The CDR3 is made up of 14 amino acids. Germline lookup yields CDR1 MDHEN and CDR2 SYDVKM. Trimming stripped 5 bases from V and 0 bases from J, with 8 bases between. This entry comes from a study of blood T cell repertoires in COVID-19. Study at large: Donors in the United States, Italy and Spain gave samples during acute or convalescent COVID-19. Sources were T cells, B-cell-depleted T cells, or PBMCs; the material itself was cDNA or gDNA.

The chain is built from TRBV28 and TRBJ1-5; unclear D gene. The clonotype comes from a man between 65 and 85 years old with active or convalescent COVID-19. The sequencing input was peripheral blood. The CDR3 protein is CASSDTNSNQPQHF. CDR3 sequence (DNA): TGTGCCAGCAGTGACACAAATAGCAATCAGCCCCAGCATTTT. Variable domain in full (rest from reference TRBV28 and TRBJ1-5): DVKVTQSSRYLVKRTGEKVFLECVQDMDHENMFWYRQDPGLGLRLIYFSYDVKMKEKGDIPEGYSVSREKKERFSLILESASTNQTSMYLCASSDTNSNQPQHFGDGTRLSIL.